The clone carrying this TCR beta chain came up a few times. The sample comes from a study of identical twins. TCRdb redid the calling of the 5' RACE reads with MiXCR, one entry per CDR3 protein. The sample shows about 190,000 distinct CDR3 sequences, more than 15% of them seen only once. J lost 3 bases, V lost 3 bases, and 6 bases had no gene match. Germline V gene data show CDR1 as DFQATT and CDR2 as SNEGSKA (reference sequence). This CDR3 is built from 14 residues. These sequences were also reported in another study, on T cells expressing NK-cell markers.

The TCR comes from a young woman in good health. Sequenced input: CD8+ T cells sorted from blood. The chain carries TRBV20-1 and TRBJ2-7; 9 bases are a match to TRBD1. The CDR3 nucleotides read TGCAGTGCTAGTCCTGCGGGACAGGGCTACGAGCAGTACTTC. The encoded protein is CSASPAGQGYEQYF.